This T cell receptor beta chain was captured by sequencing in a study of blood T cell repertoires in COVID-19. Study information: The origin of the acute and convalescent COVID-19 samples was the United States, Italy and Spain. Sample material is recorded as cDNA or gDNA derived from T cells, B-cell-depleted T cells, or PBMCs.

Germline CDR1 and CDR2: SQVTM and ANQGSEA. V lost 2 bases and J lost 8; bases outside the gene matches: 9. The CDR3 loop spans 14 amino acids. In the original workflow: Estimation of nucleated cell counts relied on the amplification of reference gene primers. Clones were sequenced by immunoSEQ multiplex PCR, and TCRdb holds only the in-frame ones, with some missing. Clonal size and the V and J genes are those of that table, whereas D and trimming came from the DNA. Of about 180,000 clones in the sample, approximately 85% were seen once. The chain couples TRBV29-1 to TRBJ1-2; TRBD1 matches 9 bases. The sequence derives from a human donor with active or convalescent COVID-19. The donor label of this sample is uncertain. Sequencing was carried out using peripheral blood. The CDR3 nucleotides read TGCAGCGTTGAAAAGGGGGGGACAGGGACCGGCTACACCTTC. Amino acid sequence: CSVEKGGTGTGYTF.